One and the same sample provided the 18 T cell receptor beta chains below, sequenced in a study of beta chain features in type 1 diabetes. Their target antigens are unknown. Study-wide findings and caveats: When Type 1 diabetes patients were examined, their TCRB CDR3s proved moderately but significantly shorter in all four CD4+ subsets.

The entirety of the isolated RNA underwent reverse transcription, so expressed TCRB transcripts were sequenced. The data were produced by immunoSEQ multiplex PCR, yet TCRdb's version contains in-frame clones alone and is incomplete. The sample has around 260,000 clones, over 20% seen once. The sample was naive CD4+ T cells from blood. The origin of the receptors is a woman aged 40 to 50 with type 1 diabetes.

This clone has only a few counts. V and J are TRBV27 and TRBJ2-1; 15 positions agree with TRBD2. The CDR3 runs to 16 residues. V shed 7 bases, J shed 7 bases, and the junction held 8 bases outside the gene matches. Germline V gives CDR1 MNHEY, CDR2 SMNVEV (reference sequence). For the CDR3, the DNA is TGTGCCAGCACCTTCCTGGGGACTAGCGGGAGGAATGAGCAGTTCTTC. Residues: CASTFLGTSGRNEQFF.

This clone was counted between two and nine times. The chain joins TRBV15 to TRBJ2-3; a weak D match, TRBD1 (6 bases). The germline gives CDR1 LNHNV, CDR2 YYDKDF (reference sequence). Trimming shortened V by 8 bases and J by 0 bases, and 9 bases separated the two germline ends. This CDR3 comprises 13 residues. Here the CDR3 reads CATGGGSTDTQYF. The CDR3 coding sequence is TGTGCCACCGGGGGCGGGAGCACAGATACGCAGTATTTT.

CDR3 nucleotide sequence: TGTGCCAGCAGTGGCGGCGCCCCCTACGAGCAGTACTTC. It specifies CASSGGAPYEQYF. V is TRBV2 and J is TRBJ2-7; D not resolved. The germline V and J ends were trimmed by 4 bases and 2 bases, with 9 bases remaining between them. The CDR3 sequence is 13 residues long. In germline, CDR1 is SNHLY, CDR2 FYNNEI.

The rearrangement joins TRBV14 to TRBJ2-6; no clear D gene. V dropped 2 bases and J dropped 3 bases, with 2 bases sitting between them. This CDR3 region has 13 residues. The germline gives CDR1 SGHDN, CDR2 FVKESK. The CDR3 coding sequence is TGTGCCAGCAGCCAATATGGGGCCAACGTCCTGACTTTC. Its protein is CASSQYGANVLTF.

The rearrangement links TRBV27 to TRBJ2-7; 7 bases fit TRBD1. Trimming took 5 bases from V and 7 from J; bases not matched to a gene: 8. Germline V gene data show CDR1 as MNHEY and CDR2 as SMNVEV (reference sequence). The CDR3 has 13 residues. Written as DNA, the CDR3 is TGTGCCAGCAGTCCTTGGGACAGTCTAGAGCAGTACTTC. Residues: CASSPWDSLEQYF.

The rearrangement links TRBV7-9 to TRBJ2-3; D might be TRBD2 (6 bases). Germline V gene sequence: CDR1 SEHNR, CDR2 FQNEAQ (reference sequence). Deletions cut 7 bases from V and 0 bases from J, with 14 bases between. CDR3 length equals 15 residues. In nucleotides, the CDR3 is TGTGCCAGCACCCCCCCGGCGGGAAGCACAGATACGCAGTATTTT. Its protein is CASTPPAGSTDTQYF.

This clone was picked up a small number of times. The chain uses TRBV7-6 and TRBJ1-1; no clear D. The germline gives CDR1 SGHVS, CDR2 FNYEAQ. V gave up 5 bases and J gave up 2 bases, with 12 bases separating them. The CDR3 runs 14 residues. CDR3 nucleotide sequence: TGTGCCAGCAGCCGAGGGTTGTTTAACACTGAAGCTTTCTTT. This translates into CASSRGLFNTEAFF.

The gene calls are TRBV15 and TRBJ2-3; D is unclear. Trimming removed 5 bases at V and 0 bases at J, with 3 bases between. The CDR3 runs to 12 residues. CDR1 is LNHNV, CDR2 YYDKDF, per germline (reference sequence). The CDR3 region is CATSPSTDTQYF. DNA for the CDR3: TGTGCCACCAGCCCGAGCACAGATACGCAGTATTTT.

In this sample, this clone turned up a few times. The chain joins TRBV6-5 to TRBJ2-1; 7 bases map to TRBD2. The CDR3 contains 16 residues. The J segment lost 8 bases and the V segment lost 2 bases, leaving 12 bases of the junction unmatched. Germline values: CDR1 MNHEY, CDR2 SVGAGI. CDR3 in amino acids: CASSYGRGGVWDEQFF. CDR3 nucleotide sequence: TGTGCCAGCAGTTACGGGCGGGGAGGGGTGTGGGATGAGCAGTTCTTC.

In its sample, this clone was seen a few times. The genes are TRBV30 and TRBJ2-7; no clear D gene. V lost 0 bases and J lost 6, with 15 bases in between. In germline, CDR1 is GTSNPN, CDR2 SVGIG (reference sequence). The CDR3 runs 14 residues. CDR3 sequence: CAWSVHGDVGEQYF. Here the CDR3 DNA reads TGTGCCTGGAGTGTACACGGAGACGTGGGCGAGCAGTACTTC.

The chain carries TRBV29-1 and TRBJ1-2; D gene ambiguous. Germline CDR1 and CDR2: SQVTM and ANQGSEA. The V gene lost 3 bases and the J gene lost 9 bases, with 14 bases spanning the gap. The CDR3 sequence is 12 residues long. The CDR3 loop is CSVERPAVSYTF. The CDR3 DNA reads TGCAGCGTTGAGCGGCCGGCCGTGAGCTACACCTTC. Supplemented by reference TRBV29-1 and TRBJ1-2, the full variable domain reads SAVISQKPSRDICQRGTSLTIQCQVDSQVTMMFWYRQQPGQSLTLIATANQGSEATYESGFVIDKFPISRPNLTFSTLTVSNMSPEDSSIYLCSVERPAVSYTFGSGTRLTVV.

The chain joins TRBV19 to TRBJ2-6, with a weak D call TRBD1 (6 bases). The ends were cut back, 7 bases at V and 0 bases at J, with 13 bases in the middle. The CDR3 length is 16 residues. Germline lookup yields CDR1 LNHDA and CDR2 SQIVND (reference sequence). The CDR3 nucleotides are TGTGCCAGTAAGGAGACAGGAGCCTCTGGGGCCAACGTCCTGACTTTC. As protein: CASKETGASGANVLTF. The full variable domain, rest sourced from reference TRBV19 and TRBJ2-6, is DGGITQSPKYLFRKEGQNVTLSCEQNLNHDAMYWYRQDPGQGLRLIYYSQIVNDFQKGDIAEGYSVSREKKESFPLTVTSAQKNPTAFYLCASKETGASGANVLTFGAGSRLTVL.

This clone was seen a handful of times. The genes are TRBV19 and TRBJ2-7, with D unclear. The germline gives CDR1 LNHDA, CDR2 SQIVND (reference sequence). Between the trimmed V and J ends, which lost 5 bases and 2 bases, there was a span of 10 bases. CDR3 length equals 13 residues. The CDR3 coding sequence is TGTGCCAGTAGTCCCACTGGTCCCTACGAGCAGTACTTC. It encodes CASSPTGPYEQYF.

V gene TRBV23-1 combines with J gene TRBJ2-1; 10 positions agree with TRBD2. TRBV23-1 is sorted into the ORF group, with uncertain function. The CDR3 is 17 amino acids. Trimming took 3 bases from V and 8 from J; bases not matched to a gene: 13. The CDR3 DNA follows: TGCGCCAGCAGTCATCCACTAGCGGGGCAAGGCATTGATGAGCAGTTCTTC. As protein: CASSHPLAGQGIDEQFF.

The chain joins TRBV5-1 to TRBJ2-3; TRBD1 aligns across 10 bases. V shed 4 bases and J 6 bases; nucleotides not matched to a gene: 11. Germline V gene data show CDR1 as SGHRS and CDR2 as YFSETQ. The length of the CDR3 is 16 residues. This CDR3 reads CASSRGTGAFYDTQYF. The CDR3 bases are TGCGCCAGCAGCCGAGGGACAGGGGCTTTCTATGATACGCAGTATTTT. The variable domain in full, with the rest retrieved from reference TRBV5-1 and TRBJ2-3, is KAGVTQTPRYLIKTRGQQVTLSCSPISGHRSVSWYQQTPGQGLQFLFEYFSETQRNKGNFPGRFSGRQFSNSRSEMNVSTLELGDSALYLCASSRGTGAFYDTQYFGPGTRLTVL.

This clone came up a few times. CDR3 loop: CASSYERGLQETQYF. As DNA, the CDR3 is TGTGCCAGCAGTTACGAGCGGGGGTTACAAGAGACCCAGTACTTC. V is TRBV6-5 and J is TRBJ2-5; 8 nucleotides align to TRBD2. The CDR3 length is 15 residues. Germline-derived CDR1 and CDR2 are MNHEY and SVGAGI. Losses at the gene ends were 2 bases for V and 2 bases for J; bases not matched to a gene: 4.

The chain couples TRBV19 to TRBJ1-1; no definite D call. The V end lost 0 bases, the J end lost 7 bases, and 12 bases lay between the germline ends. The CDR3 loop spans 14 amino acids. Germline V CDR1 and CDR2: LNHDA, SQIVND (reference sequence). This CDR3 is CASSIEVEIGEAFF. Here the CDR3 DNA reads TGTGCCAGTAGTATAGAGGTAGAGATCGGTGAAGCTTTCTTT.

The chain joins TRBV18 to TRBJ2-7, with 11 bases lining up with TRBD2. Germline CDR1 reads KGHSH; CDR2 reads LQKENI. Trimming cost V 2 bases and J 3 bases; bases outside gene matches: 0. The CDR3 totals 14 residues. The CDR3 DNA follows: TGTGCCAGCTCACCAGGGACTAGCGGCTACGAGCAGTACTTC. Translating it yields CASSPGTSGYEQYF.